A selection of T cell receptor beta chains follows, all from one sample in a study of cytomegalovirus exposure and HLA in healthy donors. Produced via immunoSEQ multiplex PCR; TCRdb's table is partial and in-frame only. The sample shows some 140,000 clones, around 82% of them seen only once. Sequences were obtained from PBMCs. The origin of the receptors is a woman aged 35 to 49 in good health and CMV-seropositive. Both conserved end residues are part of each CDR3. D genes are given only for firm matches. Only some rows state a clone size, as once, few, many or a class for expanded clones.

CASSRGLGKNIQYF,TGTGCCAGTAGCAGGGGTTTAGGCAAAAACATTCAGTACTTC,-,TRBV19,-,TRBJ2-4
CASSPGLADNEQFF,TGTGCCAGCTCACCGGGACTAGCGGACAATGAGCAGTTCTTC,-,TRBV18,TRBD2,TRBJ2-1
CASSPDRTSVPQHF,TGTGCCAGCTCCCCGGACAGAACCTCAGTGCCCCAGCATTTT,-,TRBV7-9,-,TRBJ1-5
CASSESQGGGYTF,TGCGCCAGCAGTGAGTCTCAGGGCGGTGGCTACACCTTC,-,TRBV10-2,-,TRBJ1-2
CASSEEARTGASYEQYF,TGTGCCAGCAGTGAAGAAGCGAGGACAGGGGCCTCCTACGAGCAGTACTTC,-,TRBV25-1,TRBD1,TRBJ2-7
CAWRGGTGGSEAFF,TGTGCCTGGAGAGGGGGGACAGGGGGCTCTGAAGCTTTCTTT,-,TRBV30,TRBD1,TRBJ1-1
CASSQGETSGRDNEQFF,TGCGCCAGCAGCCAAGGAGAGACTAGCGGGAGGGACAATGAGCAGTTCTTC,once,TRBV4-1,TRBD2,TRBJ2-1
CASSLGQGGSNQPQHF,TGTGCCAGCAGCTTAGGACAGGGGGGTAGCAATCAGCCCCAGCATTTT,-,TRBV7-8,TRBD1,TRBJ1-5
CASSARGAYEQYF,TGCGCCAGCAGCGCCAGGGGGGCCTACGAGCAGTACTTC,-,TRBV5-1,-,TRBJ2-7
CASSSKGRDTDTQYF,TGTGCCAGCAGCTCAAAGGGCAGGGACACAGATACGCAGTATTTT,few,TRBV7-9,-,TRBJ2-3
CARSPTSGIINEQFF,TGTGCCAGAAGCCCGACTAGCGGGATCATCAATGAGCAGTTCTTC,-,TRBV5-3,TRBD2,TRBJ2-1
CASSLGATSGRVELFF,TGTGCCAGCAGCTTAGGCGCGACTAGCGGTAGGGTGGAGCTGTTTTTT,-,TRBV7-3,TRBD2,TRBJ2-2
CAWARQGLTGANVLTF,TGTGCCTGGGCTCGACAGGGCCTTACTGGGGCCAACGTCCTGACTTTC,-,TRBV30,TRBD1,TRBJ2-6
CASSQGGSSYNEQFF,TGTGCCAGCAGCCAAGGGGGTAGCTCCTACAATGAGCAGTTCTTC,-,TRBV11-3,-,TRBJ2-1
CASSPHGTGGTEAFF,TGTGCCAGCAGTCCCCATGGGACAGGGGGCACTGAAGCTTTCTTT,-,TRBV6-1,TRBD1,TRBJ1-1
CASSPSTGQRMNTEAFF,TGTGCCAGCAGCCCGTCGACGGGACAGCGGATGAACACTGAAGCTTTCTTT,many,TRBV2,TRBD1,TRBJ1-1
CASSSYTGRNEKLFF,TGCGCCAGCAGCTCGTATACAGGGAGAAATGAAAAACTGTTTTTT,-,TRBV5-1,-,TRBJ1-4
CSVSEADTQYF,TGCAGCGTTAGCGAGGCAGATACGCAGTATTTT,-,TRBV29-1,-,TRBJ2-3
CASSPLPGDTDTQYF,TGTGCCAGCTCACCACTCCCAGGGGACACAGATACGCAGTATTTT,-,TRBV18,-,TRBJ2-3
CASSLTGFHEQYF,TGTGCCAGCAGTCTAACAGGGTTCCACGAGCAGTACTTC,-,TRBV5-6,-,TRBJ2-7
CASGHGTAQETQYF,TGTGCTAGTGGTCACGGGACAGCTCAAGAGACCCAGTACTTC,-,TRBV12-5,TRBD1,TRBJ2-5
CASSQVKAGASYNEQFF,TGCGCCAGCAGCCAAGTAAAGGCGGGAGCCTCCTACAATGAGCAGTTCTTC,-,TRBV4-1,TRBD2,TRBJ2-1
CASSLREASYEQYF,TGTGCCAGCAGCCTACGGGAGGCCTCCTACGAGCAGTACTTC,-,TRBV7-8,TRBD2,TRBJ2-7
CAISDPPMGLQSSGNTIYF,TGTGCCATCAGTGACCCCCCAATGGGACTTCAGAGCTCTGGAAACACCATATATTTT,-,TRBV10-3,-,TRBJ1-3
CASGRSGSYEQYF,TGTGCCAGCGGAAGGAGCGGGAGTTACGAGCAGTACTTC,-,TRBV27,TRBD2,TRBJ2-7
CASRRTGVRETQYF,TGTGCCAGCAGACGGACAGGGGTAAGAGAGACCCAGTACTTC,-,TRBV2,TRBD1,TRBJ2-5